Each of the 26 T cell receptor beta chains below was sequenced from the same sample in a study of regulatory T cells in long-lasting Graves disease (dated by TCRdb to the early 2020s). The receptor library was made with multiplex PCR. Sequencing was carried out with an Illumina HiSeq 4000. iRepertoire HTBI primers and Arm-PCR amplification of CDR3 regions were used to construct TCR beta libraries. TCRdb trimmed public reads at Q25 via fastp, called clones via MiXCR and kept in-frame beta chains. Duplicate CDR3 protein sequences are folded into a single record with the most common DNA and genes. Present in this sample are 450,000 to 650,000 distinct CDR3 sequences, roughly 16% of which were seen just once. Jointly, the top ten make up just under 25% of the sample. The time point label of this sample denotes: newly diagnosed GD, antithyroid drugs for less than 3 months. For both TCR sequencing and RNA sequencing, RNA was extracted from PBMCs in TRIzol.

A further study also used this sample, focusing on T cells in Graves' hyperthyroidism and ophthalmopathy.

This specimen was peripheral blood mononuclear cells (PBMCs), taken at new diagnosis, from a patient treated with antithyroid drugs. All receptors come from a woman aged 40 to 65 with Graves disease. Donor details come from another sample of the same person, matched by shared clones.

This clonotype was seen more than once but under ten times. The chain joins TRBV10-3 to TRBJ1-1, with 8 nucleotides matching TRBD1. Germline loops: CDR1 ENHRY, CDR2 SYGVKD. The CDR3 is 12 amino acids. V lost 5 bases to trimming and J lost 14 bases; unmatched junction nucleotides: 10. The CDR3 protein is CAISHDLQGGFF. CDR3 coding DNA: TGTGCCATCAGTCACGACTTACAGGGGGGGTTCTTT.

This clonotype showed up many times. J is TRBJ2-1 and V is TRBV28; no definite D call. This CDR3 spans 14 amino acids. Trimming shortened V by 3 bases and J by 0 bases, and 6 bases separated the two germline ends. Germline V gene data show CDR1 as MDHEN and CDR2 as SYDVKM. CDR3 sequence reads: CASSFPVSYNEQFF. The CDR3 nucleotides read TGTGCCAGCAGTTTCCCAGTCTCCTACAATGAGCAGTTCTTC. The whole variable domain, filled in from reference TRBV28 and TRBJ2-1, reads DVKVTQSSRYLVKRTGEKVFLECVQDMDHENMFWYRQDPGLGLRLIYFSYDVKMKEKGDIPEGYSVSREKKERFSLILESASTNQTSMYLCASSFPVSYNEQFFGPGTRLTVL.

This clonotype turned up a few times. The chain joins TRBV5-1 to TRBJ1-2, with TRBD1 matching 7 bases. J lost 4 bases, V lost 4 bases, and 10 bases had no gene match. This CDR3 has 15 amino acids. Germline CDR1 and CDR2: SGHRS and YFSETQ. Here the CDR3 reads CASSPGQQAPYGYTF. In nucleotides, the CDR3 is TGCGCCAGCAGCCCGGGACAGCAAGCCCCCTATGGCTACACCTTC.

The table lists this clonotype with many counts. For the CDR3, the DNA is TGCAGTGCTCCTATAGCGGGGGGGCCAGAAGATACGCAGTATTTT. Translation: CSAPIAGGPEDTQYF. This chain connects TRBV20-1 to TRBJ2-3; 11 bases agree with TRBD2. Germline-derived CDR1 and CDR2 are DFQATT and SNEGSKA (reference sequence). This CDR3 is built from 15 residues. Losses at the gene ends were 5 bases for V and 5 bases for J; bases not matched to a gene: 9.

This clonotype occurred a few times. The CDR3, as DNA: TGTGCCAGCAGCTTATCCGGGACAGGCGGGGTCGGGCCCCAGCATTTT. Encoded protein: CASSLSGTGGVGPQHF. V gene TRBV7-8 combines with J gene TRBJ1-5; 8 nucleotides match TRBD1. The CDR3 runs to 16 residues. The germline V gene has CDR1 SGHVS and CDR2 FQNEAQ. V shed 2 bases, J shed 9 bases, and the junction held 12 bases outside the gene matches.

With regard to this clonotype: A single base separates this from a much larger clone, so it may be a read error. The rearrangement uses TRBV13 and TRBJ2-7; TRBD1 is a possible D gene (5 bases). Between the trimmed V and J ends, which lost 2 bases and 3 bases, there was a span of 11 bases. The CDR3 is 14 residues long. Germline-derived CDR1 and CDR2 are PRHDT and FYEKMQ (reference sequence). Written as DNA, the CDR3 is TGTGCCAGCAGCTTAAGGGGAACAGTCTACGAGCAGTACTTC. Encoded protein: CASSLRGTVYEQYF.

This clonotype was recorded a few times. The chain combines TRBV7-8 with TRBJ2-3; the match to TRBD2 covers 12 bases. The CDR3 runs to 15 residues. Per germline, CDR1 SGHVS and CDR2 FQNEAQ. J was trimmed by 5 bases and V by 4 bases; bases with no gene match: 4. CDR3 coding DNA: TGTGCCAGCAGCTCACTAGCGGGGGGTATAGATACGCAGTATTTT. This sequence encodes CASSSLAGGIDTQYF.

This clonotype came up many times. J is TRBJ2-7 and V is TRBV28; D is possibly TRBD1 (6 bases). The germline V and J ends were trimmed by 6 bases and 2 bases, with 11 bases remaining between them. CDR3 length: 13 residues. Germline V CDR1 and CDR2: MDHEN, SYDVKM. The CDR3 is CASSVTGPYEQYF. Written as DNA, the CDR3 is TGTGCCAGCAGCGTGACAGGACCCTACGAGCAGTACTTC.

Points on this clonotype: Sequence at one end of the junction differs from germline and may be a read error. The CDR3: CAGRRTVLQETQYF. The CDR3, as DNA: TGTGCCGGCAGGCGGACAGTTCTCCAAGAGACCCAGTACTTC. The chain is built from TRBV2 and TRBJ2-5, with a possible D match to TRBD1 (6 bases). Germline V gene sequence: CDR1 SNHLY, CDR2 FYNNEI. CDR3 size: 14 residues.

This clonotype was counted a few times. The CDR3 DNA reads TGTGCCAGCAGCACCCCTGGACAGGGGAAAGTAGTGTACGCGAACACCGGGGAGCTGTTTTTT. The encoded protein is CASSTPGQGKVVYANTGELFF. This chain joins TRBV12-3 or TRBV12-4 and TRBJ2-2; 9 nucleotides line up with TRBD1. Unmatched junction bases numbered 20, after V lost 6 bases and J lost 0 bases. The CDR3 length is 21 residues.

The chain employs TRBV5-1 and TRBJ1-4; no definite D call. V was pared by 2 bases and J by 8 bases, with 13 bases between. In germline, CDR1 is SGHRS, CDR2 YFSETQ. CDR3 size: 14 residues. CDR3 sequence: CASSFGSIREKLFF. CDR3 in DNA: TGCGCCAGCAGCTTCGGCAGCATTCGGGAAAAACTGTTTTTT.

V and J are TRBV19 and TRBJ2-4; TRBD1 matches 9 bases. The CDR3 runs to 18 residues. Germline CDR1 and CDR2: LNHDA and SQIVND (reference sequence). V shed 2 bases, J shed 0 bases, and the junction held 8 bases outside the gene matches. The CDR3 bases are TGTGCCAGTAGTATACGGGACAGGGAACCGATAGCCAAAAACATTCAGTACTTC. Its protein is CASSIRDREPIAKNIQYF.

The CDR3 DNA sequence: TGTGCCACCAGTGACCTTCTAGCGGGCTACACCTTC. Its translation is CATSDLLAGYTF. The rearrangement joins TRBV24-1 to TRBJ1-2; D not resolved. The CDR3 is 12 amino acids. CDR1 is KGHDR and CDR2 is SFDVKD in the germline V gene. V lost 4 bases and J lost 8, with 10 bases in between.

This clonotype was counted ten times or more. The rearrangement links TRBV11-2 to TRBJ1-1; TRBD1 matches at 11 bases. Germline CDR1 and CDR2: SGHAT and FQNNGV. The CDR3 totals 18 residues. The trim removed 1 base at V and 5 bases at J, leaving 12 bases unmatched. The CDR3 loop reads CASSLGGPGQGVGTEAFF. CDR3 bases: TGTGCCAGCAGCTTAGGGGGCCCGGGACAGGGGGTCGGTACTGAAGCTTTCTTT.

This clonotype came up a few times. The J gene is TRBJ2-1, the V gene TRBV18; 9 nucleotides line up with TRBD1. This CDR3 is built from 15 residues. V gave up 3 bases and J gave up 4 bases; unmatched junction bases: 4. Germline loops: CDR1 KGHSH, CDR2 LQKENI. The CDR3 DNA follows: TGTGCCAGCTCACCCGGACAGGGGTTTTACAATGAGCAGTTCTTC. Its protein product is CASSPGQGFYNEQFF.

The rearrangement uses TRBV19 and TRBJ2-1; D possibly matches TRBD1 or TRBD2 (5 bases each). The germline gives CDR1 LNHDA, CDR2 SQIVND (reference sequence). V was clipped by 5 bases and J by 3 bases, with 14 bases between them. The CDR3 is 15 amino acids. As DNA, the CDR3 is TGTGCCAGTAGTTTCCCGGGACGACACTACAATGAGCAGTTCTTC. Translated: CASSFPGRHYNEQFF.

This clonotype showed up many times. This rearrangement joins TRBV11-1 to TRBJ2-5; a weak D match, TRBD1 (6 bases). The DNA matches TRBJ2-1 better at its end, which makes the J call doubtful. CDR1 and CDR2 (germline): SGHAT, FQDESV (reference sequence). There are 15 residues in the CDR3. This CDR3 is CASSPRVGQPDEQFF. DNA for the CDR3: TGTGCCAGCAGCCCCAGGGTCGGACAGCCCGATGAGCAGTTCTTC.

This rearrangement joins TRBV20-1 to TRBJ2-5; D uncertain. CDR1 and CDR2 (germline): DFQATT, SNEGSKA (reference sequence). The CDR3 has 11 residues. This CDR3 reads CSPQGIETQYF. The CDR3 DNA is TGCAGCCCGCAAGGGATTGAGACCCAGTACTTC.

This rearrangement joins TRBV7-9 to TRBJ2-1, with TRBD2 matching over 13 bases. V dropped 5 bases and J dropped 5; count of bases not matched to a gene: 6. The CDR3 length is 16 residues. Germline V gene data show CDR1 as SEHNR and CDR2 as FQNEAQ (reference sequence). The CDR3 loop reads CASSTTSGGSHNEQFF. The DNA of the CDR3 is TGTGCCAGCAGCACGACTAGCGGGGGGTCCCACAATGAGCAGTTCTTC. The full variable domain, its missing parts supplied by reference TRBV7-9 and TRBJ2-1, is DTGVSQNPRHKITKRGQNVTFRCDPISEHNRLYWYRQTLGQGPEFLTYFQNEAQLEKSRLLSDRFSAERPKGSFSTLEIQRTEQGDSAMYLCASSTTSGGSHNEQFFGPGTRLTVL.

There are many counts of this clonotype. The chain links TRBV3-1 to TRBJ1-2; D is uncertain. This CDR3 spans 13 amino acids. CDR1 is LGHDT, CDR2 YNNKEL, per germline (reference sequence). Trimming left V 0 bases short and J 8 bases short, with 10 bases between. The CDR3 DNA is TGTGCCAGCAGCCAAGATGCACCTTGGGGCTACACCTTC. It specifies CASSQDAPWGYTF.

This clonotype was seen a handful of times. The rearrangement joins TRBV7-2 to TRBJ2-6; TRBD1 is a possible D gene (6 bases). The CDR3 spans 15 residues. V lost 4 bases and J lost 1, with 8 bases in between. Per the germline V gene, CDR1 is SGHTA and CDR2 is FQGNSA. The chain's CDR3 is CASSSDRSGANVLTF. The CDR3 coding sequence is TGTGCCAGCAGCTCAGACAGGTCTGGGGCCAACGTCCTGACTTTC.

The genes are TRBV7-9 and TRBJ1-3, with D perhaps matching TRBD1 (5 bases). The V gene lost 6 bases and the J gene lost 2 bases, with 11 bases spanning the gap. Germline CDR1 is SEHNR and CDR2 is FQNEAQ (reference sequence). The CDR3 is 14 amino acids. The CDR3 nucleotides are TGTGCCAGCAGACCGGGGACGGCTGGAAACACCATATATTTT. Residues: CASRPGTAGNTIYF.

Only a few counts were recorded for this clonotype. The J gene is TRBJ2-6, the V gene TRBV5-1, with 9 bases that match TRBD1. The CDR3 covers 18 residues. Germline CDR1 and CDR2: SGHRS and YFSETQ. V trimming: 0 bases; J trimming: 4 bases; junction bases outside the gene matches: 8. The CDR3 here is CASSLGQGVPTGANVLTF. CDR3 coding DNA: TGCGCCAGCAGCTTGGGACAGGGGGTGCCTACGGGGGCCAACGTCCTGACTTTC.

The chain couples TRBV5-5 to TRBJ2-2, with TRBD1 matching 9 bases. CDR1 and CDR2 from the germline V gene are SGHKS and YYEKEE (reference sequence). The V gene end was trimmed by 5 bases and the J gene end by 9 bases; junction bases not matched to a gene: 8. The CDR3 has 14 amino acids. The DNA of the CDR3 is TGTGCCAGCAGATGGACAGGGGTATCGCGGGAGCTGTTTTTT. Translation gives CASRWTGVSRELFF.

CDR3 DNA: TGTGCCAGCAGTTTAAGACAGGGGGCTTTTGGGCAGCCCCAGCATTTT. Translated, it gives CASSLRQGAFGQPQHF. The chain carries TRBV12-3 or TRBV12-4 and TRBJ1-5, with 10 bases fitting TRBD1. Trimming removed 2 bases from V and 7 bases from J; junction bases left unmatched: 8. This CDR3 is 16 amino acids long.

Ten or more counts support this clonotype. This chain links TRBV5-1 with TRBJ2-3, with 7 bases lining up with TRBD1. The V segment lost 1 base and the J segment 2 bases; nucleotides outside the gene matches: 4. The CDR3 consists of 15 residues. The germline gives CDR1 SGHRS, CDR2 YFSETQ. The CDR3 DNA reads as TGCGCCAGCAGCTTGAGGACAGGACTCACAGATACGCAGTATTTT. It codes for CASSLRTGLTDTQYF.